The clone carrying this T cell receptor beta chain was recorded a few times. Preparation of the TCRbeta library was carried out with unique molecular identifiers. TCRdb independently ran MiXCR on the PCR reads; one entry per CDR3 protein. The sample contains some 120,000 distinct CDR3 sequences, 9.5% to 10% of which appear only once. The data originate from a study of T-cell reconstitution after alpha-beta-depleted transplantation in children. The material was PBMCs, mostly from graft donor cells, obtained 180 days after TCRalphabeta/CD19-depleted stem cell transplant. This TCR came from a girl less than two years old who had a stem cell transplant for combined immunodeficiency, so the T cells may come from the graft donor.

DNA for the CDR3: TGTGCCAGCTCACCGAGGACTAGCGGCACAGATACGCAGTATTTT. It translates to CASSPRTSGTDTQYF. The chain uses TRBV18 and TRBJ2-3; 9 positions match TRBD2. CDR1 and CDR2 (germline): KGHSH, LQKENI. This CDR3 is built from 15 residues. V was clipped by 3 bases and J by 1 base; unmatched bases: 2.